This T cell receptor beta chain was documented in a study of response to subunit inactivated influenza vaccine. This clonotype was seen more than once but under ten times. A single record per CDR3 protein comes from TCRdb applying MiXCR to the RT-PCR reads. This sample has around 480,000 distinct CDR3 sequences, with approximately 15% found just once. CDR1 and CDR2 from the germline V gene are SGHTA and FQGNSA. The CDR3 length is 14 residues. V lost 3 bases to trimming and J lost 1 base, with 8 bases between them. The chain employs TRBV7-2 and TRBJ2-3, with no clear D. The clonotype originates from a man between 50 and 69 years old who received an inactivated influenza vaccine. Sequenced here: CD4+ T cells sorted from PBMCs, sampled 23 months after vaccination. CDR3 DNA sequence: TGTGCCAGCAGCTTTCGGGCAGGCACAGATACGCAGTATTTT. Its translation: CASSFRAGTDTQYF. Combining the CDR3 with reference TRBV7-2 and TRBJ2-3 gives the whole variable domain GAGVSQSPSNKVTEKGKDVELRCDPISGHTALYWYRQSLGQGLEFLIYFQGNSAPDKSGLPSDRFSAERTGGSVSTLTIQRTQQEDSAVYLCASSFRAGTDTQYFGPGTRLTVL.